These 18 T cell receptor beta chains came from one sample sequenced in a study of early T cells in non-severe SARS-CoV-2 infection (dated by TCRdb to the early 2020s). Libraries came from 5' RACE. The instrument was a NextSeq 500. TCRdb reprocessed the public reads (quality trimming at Q25 with fastp, clone calling with MiXCR) and kept in-frame beta chains. Every entry covers one CDR3 protein and lists the most common genes and DNA from its rows. In all, the sample holds roughly 26,000 distinct CDR3 sequences, and 5.1% of those were seen once. Under 5% of the sample lies in the top ten. The sample was whole blood. The receptors were sampled from an adult who was a healthcare worker with PCR-confirmed SARS-CoV-2 infection or an uninfected control (not recorded which).

There are many counts of this clonotype. The rearrangement joins TRBV6-5 to TRBJ2-3; TRBD2 matches at 13 bases. The germline gives CDR1 MNHEY, CDR2 SVGAGI. CDR3 size: 17 residues. V was clipped by 2 bases and J by 3 bases; unmatched bases: 5. This CDR3 reads CASSYPSTSGGTDTQYF. The CDR3, as DNA: TGTGCCAGCAGTTACCCATCGACTAGCGGGGGGACAGATACGCAGTATTTT.

Judged by abundance, this clonotype is medium-sized (0.01 to 0.1%). The CDR3 reads CANRLGQDNEQFF. The CDR3 bases are TGTGCCAACCGACTAGGTCAAGACAATGAGCAGTTCTTC. This chain connects TRBV10-3 to TRBJ2-1, with D possibly being TRBD2 (6 bases). Looked up from germline, CDR1 is ENHRY and CDR2 is SYGVKD. This CDR3 spans 13 amino acids. Trimming cost V 10 bases and J 5 bases, with 15 bases left between them.

This clonotype showed up many times. The chain carries TRBV4-2 and TRBJ2-7; 9 bases align to TRBD1. The V gene end was trimmed by 0 bases and the J gene end by 2 bases; junction bases not matched to a gene: 5. The CDR3 has 16 residues. Per the germline V gene, CDR1 is LGHNA and CDR2 is YNFKEQ. The CDR3 spells CASSQDLGTGTYEQYF. For the CDR3, the DNA is TGTGCCAGCAGCCAAGATTTAGGGACAGGGACCTACGAGCAGTACTTC.

This clonotype was detected ten times or more. The rearrangement joins TRBV5-1 to TRBJ2-7; 9 bases agree with TRBD2. The germline CDR1 and CDR2 sequences are SGHRS and YFSETQ. This CDR3 comprises 16 residues. After removal of 2 bases from V and 2 bases from J, the junction contained 8 bases not matched to a gene. This CDR3 is CASSFGGGDNTYEQYF. The CDR3 DNA reads TGCGCCAGCAGCTTCGGCGGGGGGGACAATACCTACGAGCAGTACTTC.

In this sample, this clonotype turned up many times. The chain recombines TRBV29-1 with TRBJ1-1; D call uncertain. Germline loops: CDR1 SQVTM, CDR2 ANQGSEA. The CDR3 runs to 12 residues. V shed 4 bases and J shed 1 base, with 7 bases lying between them. DNA of the CDR3: TGCAGCGTTGGTCCCCCGAACACTGAAGCTTTCTTT. This translates into CSVGPPNTEAFF.

This clonotype has at least ten counts. The rearrangement joins TRBV7-8 to TRBJ2-1, with D possibly being TRBD1 (5 bases). In germline, CDR1 is SGHVS, CDR2 FQNEAQ. The V and J ends lost 2 bases and 4 bases respectively, with 9 bases between them. This CDR3 contains 14 residues. CDR3 nucleotides: TGTGCCAGCAGCTTAAAAACAGGATACAATGAGCAGTTCTTC. Translated, it gives CASSLKTGYNEQFF.

Ten or more counts support this clonotype. The rearrangement uses TRBV4-3 and TRBJ2-3; a possible D gene is TRBD2 (7 bases). Trimming took off 0 bases at V and 6 bases at J, with 16 bases between the two ends. The CDR3 runs to 16 residues. Germline V gives CDR1 LGHNA, CDR2 YSLEER. The CDR3 loop is CASSQDLGGPSDTQYF. The CDR3 DNA follows: TGCGCCAGCAGCCAAGATTTGGGGGGGCCATCGGATACGCAGTATTTT.

This clonotype showed up many times. The V and J genes are TRBV30 and TRBJ1-2; D remains ambiguous. Germline values: CDR1 GTSNPN, CDR2 SVGIG (reference sequence). Trimming took 2 bases from V and 2 from J, leaving 12 bases between them. The CDR3 extends over 14 amino acids. CDR3 sequence (DNA): TGTGCCTGGAGTAGCCCCGGAGAAAACTATGGCTACACCTTC. The encoded protein is CAWSSPGENYGYTF.

At least ten counts were recorded for this clonotype. The CDR3 DNA follows: TGCGCCAGCAGTGGAACGACAGGGACGAACACTGAAGCTTTCTTT. Translation: CASSGTTGTNTEAFF. V and J are TRBV10-2 and TRBJ1-1; TRBD1 matches at 7 bases. Trimming cost V 4 bases and J 1 base; bases outside gene matches: 6. Germline values: CDR1 WSHSY, CDR2 SAAADI. The CDR3 has 15 residues.

This clonotype was counted ten times or more. CDR3 sequence: CASSFRRNEKLFF. The DNA of the CDR3 is TGTGCCAGCAGCTTTAGGAGAAATGAAAAACTGTTTTTT. V gene TRBV7-2 combines with J gene TRBJ1-4; D uncertain. This CDR3 region has 13 residues. V was pared by 3 bases and J by 5 bases, with 7 bases between. Germline V CDR1 and CDR2: SGHTA, FQGNSA.

The chain carries TRBV5-1 and TRBJ1-4; D possibly corresponds to TRBD1 (5 bases). The germline gives CDR1 SGHRS, CDR2 YFSETQ. This CDR3 region has 14 residues. V was clipped by 4 bases and J by 6 bases, with 13 bases between them. CDR3 nucleotides: TGCGCCAGCAGCCCGGGGTTGGGGGATGAAAAACTGTTTTTT. Translating gives CASSPGLGDEKLFF.

Many counts were recorded for this clonotype. The chain joins TRBV5-6 to TRBJ2-2, with D possibly being TRBD1 (6 bases). CDR3 length: 15 residues. V was clipped by 0 bases and J by 1 base, with 7 bases between them. Germline V CDR1 and CDR2: SGHDT, YYEEEE. Here the CDR3 DNA reads TGTGCCAGCAGCTTGGCAGGGGTGAACACCGGGGAGCTGTTTTTT. It codes for CASSLAGVNTGELFF.

This clonotype showed up many times. V usage is TRBV2 and J usage is TRBJ1-5; perhaps TRBD1 as D (6 bases). Per germline, CDR1 SNHLY and CDR2 FYNNEI. Trimming removed 1 base at V and 4 bases at J, with 11 bases between. The CDR3 has 15 amino acids. The chain's CDR3 is CASSEGAGANQPQHF. The DNA for the CDR3 is TGTGCCAGCAGTGAAGGCGCAGGGGCGAATCAGCCCCAGCATTTT.

This chain connects TRBV5-1 to TRBJ1-4; 9 bases line up with TRBD1. Germline trimming cut 3 bases from V and 11 bases from J; bases unmatched to any gene: 5. The germline V gene encodes CDR1 SGHRS and CDR2 YFSETQ. The CDR3 sequence is 13 residues long. This CDR3 reads CASSSDRGGKLFF. CDR3 bases: TGCGCCAGCAGCTCCGACAGGGGGGGGAAACTGTTTTTT.

The chain is built from TRBV5-1 and TRBJ2-7, with D perhaps TRBD1 (5 bases). V was shortened by 0 bases and J by 2 bases, with 15 bases between the two germline ends. There are 16 residues in the CDR3. The V gene's germline CDR1 is SGHRS and CDR2 YFSETQ. This CDR3 reads CASSLVGQVGAYEQYF. The CDR3 DNA is TGCGCCAGCAGCTTGGTTGGACAAGTTGGGGCCTACGAGCAGTACTTC.

This clonotype has at least ten counts. CDR3 sequence: CASSLKYSGANVLTF. The CDR3 nucleotides read TGTGCCAGCAGTTTAAAGTACTCTGGGGCCAACGTCCTGACTTTC. The V call is TRBV12-3 or TRBV12-4, the J call TRBJ2-6; no reliable D call. CDR3 length: 15 amino acids. V was trimmed by 2 bases and J by 0 bases, leaving 5 bases between them.

This rearrangement joins TRBV3-1 to TRBJ2-7; tentatively, D is TRBD2 (6 bases). The CDR3 contains 13 residues. CDR1 is LGHDT, CDR2 YNNKEL, per germline (reference sequence). V gave up 4 bases and J gave up 6 bases, with 13 bases separating them. The chain's CDR3 is CASSPETRREQYF. The DNA for the CDR3 is TGTGCCAGCAGCCCCGAGACTAGACGCGAGCAGTACTTC.

This clonotype showed up many times. V usage is TRBV3-1 and J usage is TRBJ1-1; D call uncertain. Trimming cost V 2 bases and J 0 bases, with 7 bases left between them. The CDR3 consists of 14 residues. From germline, CDR1 is LGHDT and CDR2 YNNKEL (reference sequence). The CDR3 DNA reads TGTGCCAGCAGCCAACCGGGGATGAACACTGAAGCTTTCTTT. Encoded protein: CASSQPGMNTEAFF.